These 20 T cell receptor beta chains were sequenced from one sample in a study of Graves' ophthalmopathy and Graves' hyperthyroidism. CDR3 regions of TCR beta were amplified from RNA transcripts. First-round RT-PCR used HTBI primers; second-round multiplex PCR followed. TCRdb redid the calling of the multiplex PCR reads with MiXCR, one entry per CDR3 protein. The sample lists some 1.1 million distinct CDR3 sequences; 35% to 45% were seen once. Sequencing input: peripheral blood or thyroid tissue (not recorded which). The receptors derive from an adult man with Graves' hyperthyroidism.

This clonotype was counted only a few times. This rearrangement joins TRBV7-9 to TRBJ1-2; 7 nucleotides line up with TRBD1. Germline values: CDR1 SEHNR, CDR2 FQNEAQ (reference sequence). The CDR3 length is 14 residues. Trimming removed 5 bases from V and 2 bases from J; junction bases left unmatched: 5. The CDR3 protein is CASSHQQGNYGYTF. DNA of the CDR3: TGTGCCAGCAGCCACCAACAGGGGAACTATGGCTACACCTTC.

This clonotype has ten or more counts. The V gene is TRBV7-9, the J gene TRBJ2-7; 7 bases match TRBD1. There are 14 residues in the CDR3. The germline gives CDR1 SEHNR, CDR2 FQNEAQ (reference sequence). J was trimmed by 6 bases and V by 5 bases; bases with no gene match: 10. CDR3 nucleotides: TGTGCCAGCAGCCTTAGAGGGGCAGGGGGCGAGCAGTACTTC. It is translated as CASSLRGAGGEQYF.

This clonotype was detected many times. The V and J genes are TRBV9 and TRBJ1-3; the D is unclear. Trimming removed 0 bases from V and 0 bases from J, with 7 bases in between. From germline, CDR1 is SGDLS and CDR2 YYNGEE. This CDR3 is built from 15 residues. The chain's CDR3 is CASSVDGLSGNTIYF. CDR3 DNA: TGTGCCAGCAGCGTAGATGGCCTCTCTGGAAACACCATATATTTT.

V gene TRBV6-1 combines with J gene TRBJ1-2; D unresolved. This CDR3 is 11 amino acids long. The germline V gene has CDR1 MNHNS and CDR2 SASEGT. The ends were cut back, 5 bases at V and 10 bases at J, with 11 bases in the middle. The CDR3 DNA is TGTGCCAGCAGTAATCGGGGTGACTACACCTTC. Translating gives CASSNRGDYTF.

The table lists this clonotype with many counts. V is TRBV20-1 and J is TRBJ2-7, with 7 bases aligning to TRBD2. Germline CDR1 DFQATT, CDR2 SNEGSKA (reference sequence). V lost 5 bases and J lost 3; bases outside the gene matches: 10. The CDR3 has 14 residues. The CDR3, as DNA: TGCAGTGCTCCCCCGGGGCTAGCGGACTACGAGCAGTACTTC. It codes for CSAPPGLADYEQYF.

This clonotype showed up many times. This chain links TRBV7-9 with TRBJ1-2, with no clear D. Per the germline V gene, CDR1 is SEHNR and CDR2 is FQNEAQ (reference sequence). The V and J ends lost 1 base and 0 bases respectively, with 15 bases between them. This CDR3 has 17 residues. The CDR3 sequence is CASSLGIGAQANYGYTF. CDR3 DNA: TGTGCCAGCAGCTTAGGGATCGGTGCTCAAGCTAACTATGGCTACACCTTC.

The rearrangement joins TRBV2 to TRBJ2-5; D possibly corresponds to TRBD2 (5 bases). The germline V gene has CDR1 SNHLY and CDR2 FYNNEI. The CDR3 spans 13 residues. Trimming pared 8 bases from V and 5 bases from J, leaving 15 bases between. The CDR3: CASSPSGMETQYF. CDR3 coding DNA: TGTGCCAGCTCACCATCCGGGATGGAGACCCAGTACTTC.

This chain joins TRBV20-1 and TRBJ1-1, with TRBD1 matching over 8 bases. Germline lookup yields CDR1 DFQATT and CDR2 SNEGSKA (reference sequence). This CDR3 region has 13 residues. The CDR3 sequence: CSARQGSNTEAFF. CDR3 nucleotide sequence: TGCAGCGCCAGACAGGGGTCGAACACTGAAGCTTTCTTT.

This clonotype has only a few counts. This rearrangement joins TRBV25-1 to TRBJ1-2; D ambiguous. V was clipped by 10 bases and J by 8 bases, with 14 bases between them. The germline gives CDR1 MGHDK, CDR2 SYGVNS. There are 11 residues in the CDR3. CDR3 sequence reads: CAKKGIDGYTF. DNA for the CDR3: TGTGCCAAGAAAGGGATAGACGGCTACACCTTC.

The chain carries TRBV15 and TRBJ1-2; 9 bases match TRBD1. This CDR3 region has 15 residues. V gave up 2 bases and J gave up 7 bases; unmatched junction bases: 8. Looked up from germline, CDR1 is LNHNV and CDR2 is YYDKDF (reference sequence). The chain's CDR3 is CATSRSGTGRGGYTF. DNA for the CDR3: TGTGCCACCAGCAGATCTGGGACAGGGAGAGGTGGCTACACCTTC.

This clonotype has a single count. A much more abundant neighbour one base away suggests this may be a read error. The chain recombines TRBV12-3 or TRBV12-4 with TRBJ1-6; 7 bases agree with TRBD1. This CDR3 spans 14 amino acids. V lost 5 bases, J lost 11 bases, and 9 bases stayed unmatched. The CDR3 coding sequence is TGTGCCAGCAGTAACCGGGACAGTCCTCCACCCCTCCACTTT. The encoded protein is CASSNRDSPPPLHF.

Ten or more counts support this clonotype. The CDR3, as DNA: TGCAGCGTTGGGCCGCAGTACCAAGAGACCCAGTACTTC. It specifies CSVGPQYQETQYF. The rearrangement joins TRBV29-1 to TRBJ2-5; no reliable D call. The CDR3 runs to 13 residues. Germline V gene data show CDR1 as SQVTM and CDR2 as ANQGSEA. Trimming removed 4 bases from V and 0 bases from J, with 9 bases in between.

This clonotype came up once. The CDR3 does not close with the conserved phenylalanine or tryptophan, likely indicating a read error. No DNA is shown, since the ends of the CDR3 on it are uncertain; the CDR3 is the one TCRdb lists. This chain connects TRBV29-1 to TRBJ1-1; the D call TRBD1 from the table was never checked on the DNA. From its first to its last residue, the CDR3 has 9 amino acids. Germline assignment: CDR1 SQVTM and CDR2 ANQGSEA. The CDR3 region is CSVEWGVLG.

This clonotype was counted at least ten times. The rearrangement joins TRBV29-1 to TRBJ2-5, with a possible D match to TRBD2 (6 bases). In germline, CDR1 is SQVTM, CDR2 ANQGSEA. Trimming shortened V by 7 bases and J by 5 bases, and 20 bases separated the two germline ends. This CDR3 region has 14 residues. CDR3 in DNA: TGCAGCGCCCTATCGGACGGGGGAGTGGAGACCCAGTACTTC. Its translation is CSALSDGGVETQYF. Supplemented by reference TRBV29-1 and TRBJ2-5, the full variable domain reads SAVISQKPSRDICQRGTSLTIQCQVDSQVTMMFWYRQQPGQSLTLIATANQGSEATYESGFVIDKFPISRPNLTFSTLTVSNMSPEDSSIYLCSALSDGGVETQYFGPGTRLLVL.

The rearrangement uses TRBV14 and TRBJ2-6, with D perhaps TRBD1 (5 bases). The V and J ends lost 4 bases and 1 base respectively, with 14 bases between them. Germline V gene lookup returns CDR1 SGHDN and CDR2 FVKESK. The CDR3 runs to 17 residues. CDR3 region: CASSRQGPISGANVLTF. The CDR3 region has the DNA TGTGCCAGCAGCCGGCAGGGTCCCATTTCTGGGGCCAACGTCCTGACTTTC.

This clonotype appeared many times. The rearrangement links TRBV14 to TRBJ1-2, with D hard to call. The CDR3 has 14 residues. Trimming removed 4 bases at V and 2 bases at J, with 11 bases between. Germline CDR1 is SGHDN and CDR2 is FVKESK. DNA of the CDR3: TGTGCCAGCAGCCGAGGATTTCTCAACTATGGCTACACCTTC. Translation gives CASSRGFLNYGYTF.

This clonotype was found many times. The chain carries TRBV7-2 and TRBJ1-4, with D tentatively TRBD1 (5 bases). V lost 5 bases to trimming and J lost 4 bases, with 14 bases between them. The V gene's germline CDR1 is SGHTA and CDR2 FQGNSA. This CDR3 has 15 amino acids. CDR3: CASSALAGLNEKLFF. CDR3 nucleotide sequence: TGTGCCAGCAGCGCCCTGGCAGGGCTTAATGAAAAACTGTTTTTT.

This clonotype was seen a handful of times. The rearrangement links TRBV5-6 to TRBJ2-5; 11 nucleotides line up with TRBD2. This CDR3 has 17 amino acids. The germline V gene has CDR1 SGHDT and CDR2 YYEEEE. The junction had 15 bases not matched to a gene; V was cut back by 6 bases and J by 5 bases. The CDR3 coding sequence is TGTGCCAGCAATTCGGGACTAGCGGACCCGCGAGGGGAGACCCAGTACTTC. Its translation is CASNSGLADPRGETQYF.

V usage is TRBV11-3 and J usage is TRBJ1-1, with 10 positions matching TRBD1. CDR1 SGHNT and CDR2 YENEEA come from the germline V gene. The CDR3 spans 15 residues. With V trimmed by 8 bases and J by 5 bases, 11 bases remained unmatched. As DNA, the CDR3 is TGTGCCAGCTCCCCGGGACAGGGGTGGATGACTGAAGCTTTCTTT. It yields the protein CASSPGQGWMTEAFF.

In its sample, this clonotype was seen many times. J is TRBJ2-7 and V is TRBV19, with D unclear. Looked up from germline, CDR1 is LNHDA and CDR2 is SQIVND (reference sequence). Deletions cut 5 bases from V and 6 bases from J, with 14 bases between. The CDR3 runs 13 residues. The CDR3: CASSSLSIGEQYF. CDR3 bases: TGTGCCAGTAGTTCCTTGAGCATCGGCGAGCAGTACTTC.